The 25 T cell receptor beta chains in this list originate from one sample, sequenced in a study of cytomegalovirus exposure and HLA in healthy donors. A multiplex PCR was run with 60 Vbeta primers and 13 Jbeta primers. Produced via immunoSEQ multiplex PCR; TCRdb's table is partial and in-frame only. This table holds about 51,000 clones. Sample: PBMCs. Receptor source: a man in his forties in good health and CMV-seropositive.

This chain uses TRBV18 with TRBJ2-6; 7 bases are shared with TRBD2. The J segment lost 2 bases and the V segment lost 2 bases, leaving 3 bases of the junction unmatched. The CDR3 spans 16 residues. The germline CDR1 and CDR2 sequences are KGHSH and LQKENI. In DNA form, the CDR3 reads TGTGCCAGCTCACCATACCGGGAGGCTGGGGCCAACGTCCTGACTTTC. This sequence encodes CASSPYREAGANVLTF. Full variable domain (remainder filled in from reference TRBV18 and TRBJ2-6): NAGVMQNPRHLVRRRGQEARLRCSPMKGHSHVYWYRQLPEEGLKFMVYLQKENIIDESGMPKERFSAEFPKEGPSILRIQQVVRGDSAAYFCASSPYREAGANVLTFGAGSRLTVL.

The chain combines TRBV10-3 with TRBJ1-3; D is possibly TRBD1 (6 bases). Germline lookup yields CDR1 ENHRY and CDR2 SYGVKD. Deletions cut 3 bases from V and 0 bases from J, with 12 bases between. The CDR3 length is 16 residues. The CDR3 DNA follows: TGTGCCATCAGTGAAGGTGGACAGCTCTCTGGAAACACCATATATTTT. Encoded protein: CAISEGGQLSGNTIYF.

This CDR3 is CASSRDMGQPQHF. The CDR3 region has the DNA TGTGCCAGCAGCCGGGACATGGGTCAGCCCCAGCATTTT. The chain is built from TRBV11-2 and TRBJ1-5; weak D call: TRBD1 (6 bases). V dropped 5 bases and J dropped 6 bases, with 11 bases sitting between them. The CDR3 loop spans 13 amino acids. Germline V CDR1 and CDR2: SGHAT, FQNNGV.

V and J are TRBV5-6 and TRBJ2-5; possibly TRBD2 for D (5 bases). CDR3 length equals 14 residues. The V and J ends lost 7 bases and 5 bases respectively, with 18 bases between them. Germline V lookup: CDR1 SGHDT, CDR2 YYEEEE. The CDR3 sequence is CASGREGGMETQYF. The CDR3 DNA is TGTGCCAGCGGGCGTGAGGGCGGAATGGAGACCCAGTACTTC.

Notes on this clone: One junction end does not reproduce the germline sequence, and a read error may be involved. This rearrangement joins TRBV4-1 to TRBJ2-7; 9 bases agree with TRBD1. The CDR3 is made up of 21 amino acids. Germline V lookup: CDR1 MGHRA, CDR2 YSYEKL. The CDR3 DNA follows: TGCGCCAGCAGCCAAGATCCAGAGGTCTTGGTGTGGGGACAGGGCTCCCACGAGCAGTACTTC. This codes for CASSQDPEVLVWGQGSHEQYF.

This chain links TRBV7-9 with TRBJ1-2, with TRBD1 identical over 8 bases. This CDR3 has 13 residues. After removal of 6 bases from V and 3 bases from J, the junction contained 3 bases not matched to a gene. The germline V gene has CDR1 SEHNR and CDR2 FQNEAQ (reference sequence). Here the CDR3 reads CASRMTGDYGYTF. The CDR3, as DNA: TGTGCCAGCAGGATGACAGGGGACTATGGCTACACCTTC.

The chain recombines TRBV29-1 with TRBJ2-7; 8 nucleotides agree with TRBD2. Germline loops: CDR1 SQVTM, CDR2 ANQGSEA. V trimming: 4 bases; J trimming: 3 bases; junction bases outside the gene matches: 11. This CDR3 is built from 15 residues. This CDR3 reads CSVAGGGAESYEQYF. In DNA form, the CDR3 reads TGCAGCGTTGCGGGAGGGGGGGCTGAAAGCTACGAGCAGTACTTC.

This chain joins TRBV6-1 and TRBJ2-3, with 10 positions matching TRBD2. J was trimmed by 4 bases and V by 1 base; bases with no gene match: 5. CDR1 is MNHNS, CDR2 SASEGT, per germline. CDR3 length equals 16 residues. CDR3 DNA: TGTGCCAGCAGTGAAGGAGTAGCGGGAGGACCAGATACGCAGTATTTT. Its translation is CASSEGVAGGPDTQYF.

The rearrangement uses TRBV19 and TRBJ2-5; 8 bases are shared with TRBD2. CDR1 and CDR2 from the germline V gene are LNHDA and SQIVND (reference sequence). The length of the CDR3 is 15 residues. The V segment lost 8 bases and the J segment 5 bases; nucleotides outside the gene matches: 13. This CDR3 reads CASGDGRVLMETQYF. Here the CDR3 DNA reads TGTGCCAGTGGGGACGGGAGGGTACTTATGGAGACCCAGTACTTC. The entire variable domain, with the rest obtained from reference TRBV19 and TRBJ2-5, is as follows: DGGITQSPKYLFRKEGQNVTLSCEQNLNHDAMYWYRQDPGQGLRLIYYSQIVNDFQKGDIAEGYSVSREKKESFPLTVTSAQKNPTAFYLCASGDGRVLMETQYFGPGTRLLVL.

This chain links TRBV6-4 with TRBJ2-2, with 9 bases matching TRBD1. Germline V gene lookup returns CDR1 MRHNA and CDR2 SNTAGT. This CDR3 spans 16 amino acids. The J segment lost 6 bases and the V segment lost 2 bases, leaving 7 bases of the junction unmatched. The CDR3 DNA reads TGTGCCAGCAGTGACCAAAGGACAGGGGAGGCCGGGGAGCTGTTTTTT. This translates into CASSDQRTGEAGELFF.

The rearrangement joins TRBV4-1 to TRBJ2-1; D is perhaps TRBD2 (6 bases). Trimming cost V 1 base and J 0 bases, with 16 bases left between them. The length of the CDR3 is 18 residues. Germline CDR1 reads MGHRA; CDR2 reads YSYEKL. CDR3 protein: CASSQGGSGDSSYNEQFF. The CDR3 bases are TGCGCCAGCAGCCAAGGAGGTAGCGGAGATAGCTCCTACAATGAGCAGTTCTTC.

The chain couples TRBV5-6 to TRBJ2-7, with TRBD1 as a possible D gene (6 bases). The CDR3 consists of 16 residues. Trimming took off 3 bases at V and 0 bases at J, with 16 bases between the two ends. The germline V gene encodes CDR1 SGHDT and CDR2 YYEEEE. CDR3 residues: CASSSMRADSSYEQYF. In DNA, the CDR3 is TGTGCCAGCAGCTCCATGCGGGCGGACAGCTCCTACGAGCAGTACTTC.

This chain uses TRBV6-5 with TRBJ2-7; D perhaps matches TRBD2 (6 bases). V was trimmed by 6 bases and J by 2 bases, leaving 17 bases between them. This CDR3 is 15 amino acids long. Germline values: CDR1 MNHEY, CDR2 SVGAGI. The CDR3 loop reads CASRSDGGLAYEQYF. The CDR3 DNA reads TGTGCCAGCAGGTCGGACGGGGGATTAGCCTACGAGCAGTACTTC.

The chain links TRBV7-9 to TRBJ1-2, with D unclear. Trimming pared 1 base from V and 5 bases from J, leaving 14 bases between. Germline V gene lookup returns CDR1 SEHNR and CDR2 FQNEAQ (reference sequence). The CDR3 runs 15 residues. CDR3 DNA: TGTGCCAGCAGCTTAGATGCGCGAACTGCTTATGGCTACACCTTC. This gives the protein CASSLDARTAYGYTF. Full variable domain (rest looked up from reference TRBV7-9 and TRBJ1-2): DTGVSQNPRHKITKRGQNVTFRCDPISEHNRLYWYRQTLGQGPEFLTYFQNEAQLEKSRLLSDRFSAERPKGSFSTLEIQRTEQGDSAMYLCASSLDARTAYGYTFGSGTRLTVV.

The rearrangement uses TRBV29-1 and TRBJ1-1; tentative D call: TRBD1 (6 bases). This CDR3 is 13 amino acids long. Germline V gene sequence: CDR1 SQVTM, CDR2 ANQGSEA. Trimming cost V 7 bases and J 0 bases, with 12 bases left between them. The DNA for the CDR3 is TGCAGCGGTAGACAGGCGATGAACACTGAAGCTTTCTTT. Translated, it gives CSGRQAMNTEAFF.

The CDR3 sequence is CASSSRFSEGYTF. In DNA, the CDR3 is TGTGCCAGCAGTTCACGGTTTTCGGAGGGCTACACCTTC. This sequence joins TRBV28 and TRBJ1-2; D gene ambiguous. The germline V gene encodes CDR1 MDHEN and CDR2 SYDVKM. Trimming shortened V by 4 bases and J by 8 bases, and 14 bases separated the two germline ends. The CDR3 has 13 residues.

The chain has TRBV30 and TRBJ1-5, with 7 bases identical to TRBD1. Losses at the gene ends were 1 base for V and 5 bases for J; bases not matched to a gene: 2. Germline values: CDR1 GTSNPN, CDR2 SVGIG (reference sequence). The CDR3 has 13 amino acids. In DNA, the CDR3 is TGTGCCTGGAGTGGAACAGGGGATCAGCCCCAGCATTTT. Its protein is CAWSGTGDQPQHF.

This rearrangement joins TRBV5-1 to TRBJ1-6; TRBD1 matches 8 bases. The germline V gene has CDR1 SGHRS and CDR2 YFSETQ. V gave up 1 base and J gave up 12 bases; unmatched junction bases: 9. The CDR3 covers 15 residues. The CDR3 protein is CASSLTGQGAGPLHF. CDR3 DNA sequence: TGCGCCAGCAGCTTGACCGGACAGGGAGCAGGACCCCTCCACTTT.

The chain combines TRBV11-2 with TRBJ2-7; 10 nucleotides line up with TRBD2. CDR3 size: 14 residues. Germline assignment: CDR1 SGHAT and CDR2 FQNNGV. Trimming at V came to 3 bases and at J to 6 bases, leaving 5 bases not matched to a gene. This CDR3 is CASSLGAGGLEQYF. CDR3 DNA sequence: TGTGCCAGCAGCTTGGGAGCGGGAGGGCTCGAGCAGTACTTC. Together with reference TRBV11-2 and TRBJ2-7, the CDR3 gives the full variable domain: EAGVAQSPRYKIIEKRQSVAFWCNPISGHATLYWYQQILGQGPKLLIQFQNNGVVDDSQLPKDRFSAERLKGVDSTLKIQPAKLEDSAVYLCASSLGAGGLEQYFGPGTRLTVT.

The rearrangement joins TRBV7-2 to TRBJ1-6; no definite D call. CDR3 length: 12 residues. Per the germline V gene, CDR1 is SGHTA and CDR2 is FQGNSA. V shed 4 bases and J shed 7 bases, with 5 bases lying between them. As DNA, the CDR3 is TGTGCCAGCAGCTACTTGAATTCACCCCTCCACTTT. It is translated as CASSYLNSPLHF.

This rearrangement joins TRBV5-1 to TRBJ1-1, with D perhaps TRBD1 (5 bases). Germline lookup yields CDR1 SGHRS and CDR2 YFSETQ. V was clipped by 4 bases and J by 8 bases, with 12 bases between them. CDR3 size: 12 residues. CDR3 sequence reads: CASSLGTPEAFF. CDR3 nucleotide sequence: TGCGCCAGCAGCCTAGGGACTCCCGAAGCTTTCTTT.

The rearrangement links TRBV27 to TRBJ2-7; TRBD1 matches 8 bases. The CDR3 has 12 residues. Trimming cost V 4 bases and J 5 bases; bases outside gene matches: 1. CDR1 MNHEY and CDR2 SMNVEV come from the germline V gene (reference sequence). CDR3 region: CASSSRGHEQYF. The CDR3 DNA reads TGTGCCAGCAGTTCCAGGGGGCACGAGCAGTACTTC.

This rearrangement joins TRBV7-8 to TRBJ2-7; 10 bases are a match to TRBD1. V was clipped by 6 bases and J by 2 bases; unmatched bases: 4. The CDR3 runs 14 residues. Per germline, CDR1 SGHVS and CDR2 FQNEAQ. Written as DNA, the CDR3 is TGTGCCAGCAGTGCGGGACAGGGGACCTACGAGCAGTACTTC. It translates to CASSAGQGTYEQYF.

The chain links TRBV2 to TRBJ1-2; a possible D gene is TRBD1 (5 bases). The CDR3 has 13 amino acids. V lost 0 bases, J lost 4 bases, and 6 bases lay in between. Germline CDR1 and CDR2: SNHLY and FYNNEI. This CDR3 reads CASSEARVYGYTF. CDR3 sequence (DNA): TGTGCCAGCAGTGAAGCCAGGGTCTATGGCTACACCTTC.

The chain employs TRBV29-1 and TRBJ2-3; TRBD1 aligns across 7 bases. The junction had 11 bases not matched to a gene; V was cut back by 6 bases and J by 2 bases. The CDR3 is 15 residues long. Germline CDR1 and CDR2: SQVTM and ANQGSEA. CDR3 coding DNA: TGCAGCGTATCCCCGCAGGGACAGCCCACAGATACGCAGTATTTT. Translated, it gives CSVSPQGQPTDTQYF.